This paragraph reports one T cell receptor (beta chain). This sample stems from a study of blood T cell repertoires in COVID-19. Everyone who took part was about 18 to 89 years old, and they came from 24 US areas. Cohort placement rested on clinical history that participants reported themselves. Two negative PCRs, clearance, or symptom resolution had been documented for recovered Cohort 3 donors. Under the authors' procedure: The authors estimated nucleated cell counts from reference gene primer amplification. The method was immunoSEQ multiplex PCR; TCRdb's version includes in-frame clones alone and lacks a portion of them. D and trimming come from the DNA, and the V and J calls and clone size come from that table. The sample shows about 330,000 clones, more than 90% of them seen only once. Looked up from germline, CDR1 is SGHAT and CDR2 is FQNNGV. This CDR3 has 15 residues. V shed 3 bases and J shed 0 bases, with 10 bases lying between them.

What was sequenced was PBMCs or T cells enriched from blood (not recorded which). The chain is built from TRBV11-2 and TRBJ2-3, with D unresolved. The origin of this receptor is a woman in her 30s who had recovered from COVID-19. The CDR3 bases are TGTGCCAGCAGCTTGGATGGGCAAAGCACAGATACGCAGTATTTT. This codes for CASSLDGQSTDTQYF.